This T cell receptor (beta chain) was profiled in a study of T-cell memory formation after mild COVID-19. Study-wide results and caveats: Pre-infection memory contained some responding clones, which suggested that cross-reactive memory had joined. Researchers report contracting CD4+ clones mostly in CM and EM, with CD8+ clones in EMRA.

TCRdb fed the 5' RACE reads into MiXCR, producing one record per CDR3 protein. The sample carries some 150,000 distinct CDR3 sequences, 5.5% to 7% recorded once. The germline CDR1 and CDR2 sequences are SGHTA and FQGNSA. Germline trimming cut 5 bases from V and 3 bases from J; bases unmatched to any gene: 11. The CDR3 spans 17 residues. This clonotype was detected many times. Its antigen is undetermined. The TCR originated in an adult woman who had mild COVID-19 (a few samples of this study predate the infection). Cell type and time point are not known. The chain links TRBV7-2 to TRBJ2-1; TRBD2 matches 9 bases. The sample comprised PBMCs or a T cell subset sorted from them (not recorded which). DNA of the CDR3: TGTGCCAGCAGCCTACGGGCTAGCGGGGATTACTACAATGAGCAGTTCTTC. Translating gives CASSLRASGDYYNEQFF.